These 25 T cell receptor beta chains were sequenced from one sample in a study of T-cell reconstitution after alpha-beta-depleted transplantation in children. Unique molecular identifiers were incorporated when the TCRbeta library was constructed. TCRdb fed the PCR reads into MiXCR, producing one record per CDR3 protein. The sample lists more than 200,000 distinct CDR3 sequences; about a sixth were seen once. The sequenced sample was PBMCs, mostly from graft donor cells, obtained 360 days after TCRalphabeta/CD19-depleted stem cell transplant. The source of these receptors is a male patient between 2 and 15 years old who had a stem cell transplant for acute lymphoblastic leukemia, so the T cells may come from the graft donor.

This clonotype was seen repeatedly, ten times or more. The chain carries TRBV5-1 and TRBJ2-3; no clear D. Germline CDR1 and CDR2: SGHRS and YFSETQ. The CDR3 sequence is 13 residues long. Trimming pared 0 bases from V and 1 base from J, leaving 3 bases between. The CDR3 reads CASSLAGTDTQYF. Here the CDR3 DNA reads TGCGCCAGCAGCTTGGCTGGCACAGATACGCAGTATTTT.

V usage is TRBV7-2 and J usage is TRBJ1-2, with D perhaps TRBD1 (5 bases). Trimming stripped 5 bases from V and 5 bases from J, with 9 bases between. CDR3 size: 12 residues. Per the germline V gene, CDR1 is SGHTA and CDR2 is FQGNSA. This CDR3 reads CASSPRQYGYTF. Here the CDR3 DNA reads TGTGCCAGCAGCCCTAGACAGTATGGCTACACCTTC. The whole variable domain, filled in from reference TRBV7-2 and TRBJ1-2, reads GAGVSQSPSNKVTEKGKDVELRCDPISGHTALYWYRQSLGQGLEFLIYFQGNSAPDKSGLPSDRFSAERTGGSVSTLTIQRTQQEDSAVYLCASSPRQYGYTFGSGTRLTVV.

In its sample, this clonotype was seen a few times. The chain employs TRBV5-4 and TRBJ2-5; 13 bases line up with TRBD2. CDR1 SGHNT and CDR2 YYREEE come from the germline V gene (reference sequence). The CDR3 sequence is 22 residues long. V dropped 0 bases and J dropped 0; count of bases not matched to a gene: 17. CDR3 loop: CASSLGLTSGTSGATYQETQYF. The CDR3 nucleotides read TGTGCCAGCAGCTTGGGCCTAACTTCCGGGACTAGCGGGGCCACGTACCAAGAGACCCAGTACTTC. The whole variable domain, filled in from reference TRBV5-4 and TRBJ2-5, reads ETGVTQSPTHLIKTRGQQVTLRCSSQSGHNTVSWYQQALGQGPQFIFQYYREEENGRGNFPPRFSGLQFPNYSSELNVNALELDDSALYLCASSLGLTSGTSGATYQETQYFGPGTRLLVL.

The chain has TRBV2 and TRBJ2-5; D possibly uses TRBD1 or TRBD2 (5 bases each). V shed 5 bases and J shed 5 bases, with 18 bases lying between them. Looked up from germline, CDR1 is SNHLY and CDR2 is FYNNEI. The CDR3 is made up of 15 amino acids. The CDR3 reads CASSPRDLVGETQYF. The CDR3 nucleotides read TGTGCCAGCAGTCCCCGGGACCTGGTGGGGGAGACCCAGTACTTC.

The chain links TRBV5-1 to TRBJ2-1, with no clear D. Trimming stripped 4 bases from V and 8 bases from J, with 7 bases between. This CDR3 has 11 amino acids. Germline V lookup: CDR1 SGHRS, CDR2 YFSETQ. The CDR3 nucleotides are TGCGCCAGCAGCACCTCCCATGAGCAGTTCTTC. Encoded protein: CASSTSHEQFF.

This chain links TRBV11-2 with TRBJ2-2; 9 bases align to TRBD2. The germline gives CDR1 SGHAT, CDR2 FQNNGV. CDR3 size: 19 residues. V lost 3 bases, J lost 4 bases, and 15 bases stayed unmatched. The CDR3 coding sequence is TGTGCCAGCAGCTTCAAAAGCCTTAGCGGGGGATTTATCACCGGGGAGCTGTTTTTT. Its protein is CASSFKSLSGGFITGELFF. The full variable domain, rest sourced from reference TRBV11-2 and TRBJ2-2, is EAGVAQSPRYKIIEKRQSVAFWCNPISGHATLYWYQQILGQGPKLLIQFQNNGVVDDSQLPKDRFSAERLKGVDSTLKIQPAKLEDSAVYLCASSFKSLSGGFITGELFFGEGSRLTVL.

The chain employs TRBV3-1 and TRBJ1-1; D unresolved. Trimming shortened V by 2 bases and J by 4 bases, and 5 bases separated the two germline ends. This CDR3 is built from 12 residues. Germline V gene data show CDR1 as LGHDT and CDR2 as YNNKEL (reference sequence). This CDR3 reads CASSQSATEAFF. CDR3 nucleotide sequence: TGTGCCAGCAGCCAAAGTGCCACTGAAGCTTTCTTT.

This clonotype appeared many times. The junction departs from germline at one end; a sequencing error may be responsible. The rearrangement joins TRBV28 to TRBJ2-7; D not certain. The length of the CDR3 is 13 residues. CDR1 is MDHEN, CDR2 SYDVKM, per germline. CDR3: CASSLSGYYEQYF. The CDR3 region has the DNA TGCGCCAGCAGCTTGTCCGGTTACTACGAGCAGTACTTC. Supplemented by reference TRBV28 and TRBJ2-7, the full variable domain reads DVKVTQSSRYLVKRTGEKVFLECVQDMDHENMFWYRQDPGLGLRLIYFSYDVKMKEKGDIPEGYSVSREKKERFSLILESASTNQTSMYLCASSLSGYYEQYFGPGTRLTVT.

The V gene is TRBV6-1, the J gene TRBJ2-1, with D perhaps matching TRBD2 (8 bases). This CDR3 region has 18 residues. The V and J ends lost 2 bases and 3 bases respectively, with 20 bases between them. Germline V CDR1 and CDR2: MNHNS, SASEGT. CDR3: CASSEQGGLAGFYNEQFF. CDR3 DNA sequence: TGTGCCAGCAGTGAACAGGGGGGGTTAGCGGGGTTCTACAATGAGCAGTTCTTC.

This rearrangement joins TRBV12-3 or TRBV12-4 to TRBJ1-2, with TRBD1 as a possible D gene (6 bases). Between the trimmed V and J ends, which lost 8 bases and 0 bases, there was a span of 19 bases. The CDR3 length is 16 residues. The CDR3: CASQGGFPEANYGYTF. The DNA for the CDR3 is TGTGCCAGCCAAGGGGGGTTTCCAGAAGCTAACTATGGCTACACCTTC.

CDR3 region: CATSGWDREETQYF. The CDR3 DNA is TGTGCCACCAGCGGCTGGGACAGGGAAGAGACCCAGTACTTC. The chain has TRBV15 and TRBJ2-5, with 9 nucleotides matching TRBD1. The germline V gene encodes CDR1 LNHNV and CDR2 YYDKDF (reference sequence). The J segment lost 3 bases and the V segment lost 5 bases, leaving 4 bases of the junction unmatched. This CDR3 has 14 amino acids.

V and J are TRBV4-3 and TRBJ2-7, with 8 bases identical to TRBD2. CDR1 and CDR2 (germline): LGHNA, YSLEER. This CDR3 region has 15 residues. V shed 0 bases, J shed 3 bases, and the junction held 4 bases outside the gene matches. In nucleotides, the CDR3 is TGCGCCAGCAGCCAAGAACTAGCGGATTTCTACGAGCAGTACTTC. It yields the protein CASSQELADFYEQYF.

This clonotype came up a few times. This chain links TRBV7-3 with TRBJ2-2; 9 positions match TRBD1. Per germline, CDR1 SGHTA and CDR2 FQGTGA. The CDR3 loop spans 16 amino acids. V was pared by 1 base and J by 7 bases, with 7 bases of the junction left unmatched. The CDR3 DNA sequence: TGTGCCAGCAGCTTAAAACCGGGACAGGGTCGCGGGGAGCTGTTTTTT. It codes for CASSLKPGQGRGELFF.

The count of this clonotype is one. The chain employs TRBV7-9 and TRBJ1-4; D unclear. Germline lookup yields CDR1 SEHNR and CDR2 FQNEAQ (reference sequence). V lost 7 bases and J 8 bases, leaving 11 bases between the germline ends. This CDR3 has 12 amino acids. This chain's CDR3 is CASNPAGEKLFF. The CDR3 bases are TGTGCCAGCAACCCTGCGGGCGAAAAACTGTTTTTT.

This clonotype was seen more than once but under ten times. The V call is TRBV27, the J call TRBJ1-5, with TRBD1 matching over 8 bases. With V trimmed by 8 bases and J by 4 bases, 1 base remained unmatched. Germline V CDR1 and CDR2: MNHEY, SMNVEV (reference sequence). The CDR3 consists of 12 residues. This chain's CDR3 is CASGQGNQPQHF. CDR3 nucleotide sequence: TGTGCCAGCGGACAGGGAAATCAGCCCCAGCATTTT.

V gene TRBV28 combines with J gene TRBJ1-2, with 12 bases matching TRBD1. The germline gives CDR1 MDHEN, CDR2 SYDVKM. The CDR3 has 19 residues. The V segment lost 5 bases and the J segment 8 bases; nucleotides outside the gene matches: 21. CDR3 sequence reads: CASSLYLGQGAHDPSGYTF. The CDR3 DNA sequence: TGTGCCAGCAGTCTCTATTTGGGACAGGGGGCGCACGACCCTAGCGGCTACACCTTC.

This clonotype appeared a few times. V and J are TRBV24-1 and TRBJ1-2, with 7 bases fitting TRBD1. CDR1 and CDR2 from the germline V gene are KGHDR and SFDVKD. V shed 4 bases and J 4 bases; nucleotides not matched to a gene: 8. The CDR3 is 15 residues long. The CDR3 loop reads CATSEGTDKIYGYTF. The CDR3 nucleotides read TGTGCCACCAGTGAGGGGACAGATAAAATCTATGGCTACACCTTC.

The chain joins TRBV6-2 or TRBV6-3 to TRBJ1-5; D unresolved. This CDR3 has 13 residues. CDR1 MNHEY and CDR2 SVGEGT come from the germline V gene. V lost 5 bases to trimming and J lost 7 bases, with 12 bases between them. The CDR3 DNA sequence: TGTGCCAGCAGTCAAAATTCTAGACAGCCCCAGCATTTT. Protein: CASSQNSRQPQHF.

The chain is built from TRBV20-1 and TRBJ1-5, with TRBD1 matching over 10 bases. The CDR3 is made up of 16 amino acids. The germline V gene has CDR1 DFQATT and CDR2 SNEGSKA (reference sequence). V gave up 2 bases and J gave up 6 bases; unmatched junction bases: 10. The CDR3 coding sequence is TGCAGTGCTAGACCTCCAGGACAGGGGGTTGGTCAGCCCCAGCATTTT. It specifies CSARPPGQGVGQPQHF.

The chain couples TRBV4-3 to TRBJ2-1; D is tentatively TRBD1 or TRBD2 (5 bases each). The V end lost 0 bases, the J end lost 4 bases, and 13 bases lay between the germline ends. Germline V gene lookup returns CDR1 LGHNA and CDR2 YSLEER. There are 16 residues in the CDR3. The CDR3 DNA follows: TGCGCCAGCAGCCAAGATTTTGGGGGACGGTACAATGAGCAGTTCTTC. It specifies CASSQDFGGRYNEQFF.

This chain links TRBV10-3 with TRBJ2-2; no clear D. The CDR3 is made up of 11 amino acids. The V gene lost 7 bases and the J gene lost 6 bases, with 6 bases spanning the gap. Germline values: CDR1 ENHRY, CDR2 SYGVKD. The CDR3 sequence: CAIIRAGELFF. DNA for the CDR3: TGTGCCATCATTAGGGCCGGGGAGCTGTTTTTT.

This clonotype was counted a single time. The chain uses TRBV4-2 and TRBJ1-1; tentatively, D is TRBD1 (5 bases). The CDR3 runs to 20 residues. The ends were cut back, 4 bases at V and 4 bases at J, with 31 bases in the middle. Germline values: CDR1 LGHNA, CDR2 YNFKEQ. The CDR3 DNA is TGTGCCAGCAGCCCCCAAACTCCCGGGTCCCGGCGGGGCGTGGGCACTGAAGCTTTCTTT. Its protein is CASSPQTPGSRRGVGTEAFF.

In its sample, this clonotype was seen once. This CDR3 fails to terminate in the conserved phenylalanine or tryptophan, so it likely reflects a read error. The chain combines TRBV7-2 with TRBJ2-5; D not resolved. This CDR3 has 12 amino acids. V dropped 8 bases and J dropped 5 bases, with 12 bases sitting between them. Looked up from germline, CDR1 is SGHTA and CDR2 is FQGNSA. The chain's CDR3 is CASGQPGETQYS. CDR3 DNA sequence: TGTGCCAGCGGCCAACCCGGGGAGACCCAGTACTCC.

This chain connects TRBV18 to TRBJ2-1, with D perhaps being TRBD1 or TRBD2 (5 bases each). Germline CDR1 KGHSH, CDR2 LQKENI. Trimming took 3 bases from V and 2 from J, leaving 11 bases between them. The CDR3 runs to 15 residues. CDR3 bases: TGTGCCAGCTCACCTCCGGGACGGACCTACAATGAGCAGTTCTTC. This gives the protein CASSPPGRTYNEQFF. Supplemented by reference TRBV18 and TRBJ2-1, the full variable domain reads NAGVMQNPRHLVRRRGQEARLRCSPMKGHSHVYWYRQLPEEGLKFMVYLQKENIIDESGMPKERFSAEFPKEGPSILRIQQVVRGDSAAYFCASSPPGRTYNEQFFGPGTRLTVL.

J is TRBJ2-7 and V is TRBV7-9; 7 bases are a match to TRBD1. Germline CDR1 reads SEHNR; CDR2 reads FQNEAQ (reference sequence). This CDR3 is built from 15 residues. The V segment lost 4 bases and the J segment 2 bases; nucleotides outside the gene matches: 8. The CDR3 nucleotides are TGTGCCAGCAGCTCAACAGGGGAGAGGGCCTACGAGCAGTACTTC. Its translation: CASSSTGERAYEQYF.